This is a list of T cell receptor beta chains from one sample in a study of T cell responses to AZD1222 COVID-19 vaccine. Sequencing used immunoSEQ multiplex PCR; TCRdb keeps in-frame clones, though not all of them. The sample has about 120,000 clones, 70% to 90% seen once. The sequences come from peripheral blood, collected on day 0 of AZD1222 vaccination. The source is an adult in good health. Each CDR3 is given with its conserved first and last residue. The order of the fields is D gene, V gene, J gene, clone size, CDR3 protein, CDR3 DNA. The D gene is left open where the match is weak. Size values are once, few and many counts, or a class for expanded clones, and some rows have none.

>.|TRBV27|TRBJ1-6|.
CASSRRDPLSYNSPLHF
TGTGCCAGCAGTCGCCGGGACCCTCTCTCCTATAATTCACCCCTCCACTTT
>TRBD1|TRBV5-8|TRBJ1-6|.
CASSPGQHNSPLHF
TGTGCCAGCAGCCCGGGACAGCATAATTCACCCCTCCACTTT
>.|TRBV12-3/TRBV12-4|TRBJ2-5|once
CASLASQETQYF
TGTGCCTCACTAGCTTCACAAGAGACCCAGTACTTC
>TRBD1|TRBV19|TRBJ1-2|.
CASMDRGSNGYTF
TGTGCCAGTATGGACAGGGGAAGTAATGGCTACACCTTC
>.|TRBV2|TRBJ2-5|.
CASSEKSVGGETQYF
TGTGCCAGCAGTGAAAAATCGGTAGGGGGTGAGACCCAGTACTTC
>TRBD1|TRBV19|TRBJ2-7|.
CASSIGTGYEQYF
TGTGCCAGTAGTATTGGGACAGGCTACGAGCAGTACTTC
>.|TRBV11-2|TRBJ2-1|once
CASSHKGEGSYNEQFF
TGTGCCAGCAGCCATAAGGGGGAGGGTTCCTACAATGAGCAGTTCTTC
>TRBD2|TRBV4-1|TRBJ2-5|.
CASSPSGRALAGGPPTQYF
TGCGCCAGCAGCCCCTCGGGACGGGCACTAGCGGGAGGACCGCCGACCCAGTACTTC
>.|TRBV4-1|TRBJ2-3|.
CASSQDWGLRTDTQYF
TGCGCCAGCAGCCAAGATTGGGGACTCCGCACAGATACGCAGTATTTT
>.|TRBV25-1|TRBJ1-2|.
CASSELDGRNYGYTF
TGTGCCAGCAGTGAATTGGACGGACGGAACTATGGCTACACCTTC
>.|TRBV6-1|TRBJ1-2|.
CASSELRGGPGYTF
TGTGCCAGCAGTGAATTGAGGGGGGGCCCCGGCTACACCTTC
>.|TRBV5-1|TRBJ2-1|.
CASSLATVNEQFF
TGCGCCAGCAGCTTGGCCACGGTTAATGAGCAGTTCTTC
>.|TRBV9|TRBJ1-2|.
CASSVGGPYGYTF
TGTGCCAGCAGCGTAGGGGGGCCCTATGGCTACACCTTC
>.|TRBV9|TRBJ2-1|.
CASSVGQGINNEQFF
TGTGCCAGCAGCGTAGGGCAGGGGATAAACAATGAGCAGTTCTTC
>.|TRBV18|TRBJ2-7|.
CASSPAVYEQYF
TGTGCCAGCTCACCAGCAGTTTACGAGCAGTACTTC
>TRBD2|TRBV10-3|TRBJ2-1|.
CAIRGLAGPNEQFF
TGTGCCATCAGGGGACTAGCGGGACCCAATGAGCAGTTCTTC
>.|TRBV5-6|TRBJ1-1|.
CASSRLYGGPAIEAFF
TGTGCCAGCAGCCGATTGTATGGGGGGCCCGCGATTGAAGCTTTCTTT
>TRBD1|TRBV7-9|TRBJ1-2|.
CASSPAGTGFYGYTF
TGTGCCAGCAGCCCCGCCGGGACAGGATTCTATGGCTACACCTTC
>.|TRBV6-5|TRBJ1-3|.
CASSTWGGSGNTIYF
TGTGCCAGCAGTACCTGGGGGGGCTCTGGAAACACCATATATTTT
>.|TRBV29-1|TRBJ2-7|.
CSVHGGSSYEQYF
TGCAGCGTTCATGGGGGGAGCTCCTACGAGCAGTACTTC
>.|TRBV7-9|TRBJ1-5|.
CASSATGRNQPQHF
TGTGCCAGCAGCGCGACCGGGCGCAATCAGCCCCAGCATTTT
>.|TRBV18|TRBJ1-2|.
CASSPPSGGNYGYTF
TGTGCCAGCTCACCACCGAGTGGGGGGAACTATGGCTACACCTTC
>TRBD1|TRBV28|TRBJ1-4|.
CASSWTGEKLFF
TGTGCCAGCAGCTGGACAGGGGAAAAACTGTTTTTT
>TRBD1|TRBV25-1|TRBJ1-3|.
CASSEWGTGFPPGNTIYF
TGTGCCAGCAGTGAATGGGGGACAGGATTCCCCCCTGGAAACACCATATATTTT
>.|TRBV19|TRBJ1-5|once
CASSRLGPGDSNQPQHF
TGTGCCAGTAGTCGATTGGGCCCCGGGGATAGCAATCAGCCCCAGCATTTT
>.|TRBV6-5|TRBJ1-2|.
CASSPNGGGDGYTF
TGTGCCAGCAGTCCGAACGGGGGAGGGGATGGCTACACCTTC
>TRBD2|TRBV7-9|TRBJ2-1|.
CASRSSGRAGEQFF
TGTGCCAGCAGGTCTAGCGGGAGGGCGGGCGAGCAGTTCTTC
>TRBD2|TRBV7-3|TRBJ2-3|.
CASSTSGRSGDTQYF
TGTGCCAGCAGCACTAGCGGGAGGTCTGGAGATACGCAGTATTTT
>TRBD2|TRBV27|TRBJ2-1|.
CASSLVSGIVEQFF
TGTGCCAGCAGCCTGGTAAGCGGGATCGTTGAGCAGTTCTTC
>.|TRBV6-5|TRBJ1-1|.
CASRVGTEAFF
TGTGCCAGCCGAGTTGGCACTGAAGCTTTCTTT
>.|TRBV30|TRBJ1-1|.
CAWSVISTNTEAFF
TGTGCCTGGAGTGTAATCAGTACTAACACTGAAGCTTTCTTT
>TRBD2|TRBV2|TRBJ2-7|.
CASSLVSGRAYEQYF
TGTGCCAGCAGTCTGGTGAGCGGGAGGGCCTACGAGCAGTACTTC
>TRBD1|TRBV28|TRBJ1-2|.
CASGTRRGGRGYTF
TGTGCCAGCGGGACTCGGAGAGGGGGCCGCGGCTACACCTTC
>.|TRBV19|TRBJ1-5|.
CASSGDSNQPQHF
TGTGCCAGTTCAGGGGATAGCAATCAGCCCCAGCATTTT
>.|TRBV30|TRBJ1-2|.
CAWSRGRDEGYTF
TGTGCCTGGAGCCGGGGCAGGGACGAAGGCTACACCTTC
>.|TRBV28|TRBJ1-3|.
CASSFWGGARGNTIYF
TGTGCCAGCAGTTTTTGGGGGGGGGCTCGAGGAAACACCATATATTTT
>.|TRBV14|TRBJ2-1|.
CASSQPETRWADNEQFF
TGTGCCAGCAGCCAGCCGGAGACTCGTTGGGCGGACAATGAGCAGTTCTTC
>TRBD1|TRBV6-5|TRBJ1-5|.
CASSYSVAGGQPQHF
TGTGCCAGCAGTTACTCGGTCGCAGGGGGCCAGCCCCAGCATTTT
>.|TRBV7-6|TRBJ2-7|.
CASSLVQGPYEQYF
TGTGCCAGCAGCTTAGTCCAGGGGCCCTACGAGCAGTACTTC
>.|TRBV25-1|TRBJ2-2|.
CASGRGGYTGELFF
TGTGCCAGCGGAAGGGGCGGATACACCGGGGAGCTGTTTTTT
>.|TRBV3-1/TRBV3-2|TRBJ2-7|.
CASSPGRGSYEQYF
TGTGCCAGCAGCCCTGGGCGGGGCTCCTACGAGCAGTACTTC
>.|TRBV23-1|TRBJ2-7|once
CASSQSIGRNEQYF
TGCGCCAGCAGTCAATCGATCGGTAGAAACGAGCAGTACTTC
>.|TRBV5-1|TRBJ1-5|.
CASSYSGGSNQPQHF
TGCGCCAGCAGCTATTCGGGGGGGAGCAATCAGCCCCAGCATTTT
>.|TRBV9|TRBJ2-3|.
CASSVESSVTDTQYF
TGTGCCAGCAGCGTAGAGTCGTCCGTGACAGATACGCAGTATTTT
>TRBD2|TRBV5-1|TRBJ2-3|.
CASMGGRTDTQYF
TGCGCCAGCATGGGGGGGAGGACAGATACGCAGTATTTT
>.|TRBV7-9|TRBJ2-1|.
CASSWAGYEQFF
TGTGCCAGCAGCTGGGCGGGGTATGAGCAGTTCTTC
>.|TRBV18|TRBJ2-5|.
CASSPLPVPRGGETQYF
TGTGCCAGCTCACCTCTACCGGTTCCCAGGGGAGGGGAGACCCAGTACTTC